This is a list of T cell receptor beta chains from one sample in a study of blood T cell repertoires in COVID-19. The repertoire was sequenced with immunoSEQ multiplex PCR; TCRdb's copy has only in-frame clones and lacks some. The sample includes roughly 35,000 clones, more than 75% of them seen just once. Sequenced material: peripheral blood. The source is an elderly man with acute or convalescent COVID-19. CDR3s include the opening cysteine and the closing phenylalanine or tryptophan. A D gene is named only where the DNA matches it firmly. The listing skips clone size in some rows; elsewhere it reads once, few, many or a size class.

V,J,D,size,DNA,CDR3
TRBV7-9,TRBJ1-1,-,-,TGTGCCAGCAGCTTAGTCAGGGTTGAAGCTTTCTTT,CASSLVRVEAFF
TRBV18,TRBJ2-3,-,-,TGTGCCAGCTCACCCTTGGCAGGGGCAGATACGCAGTATTTT,CASSPLAGADTQYF
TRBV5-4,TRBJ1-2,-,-,TGTGCCAGCAGCAAATGGCAGGGGCCCACTGGTGGCTACACCTTC,CASSKWQGPTGGYTF
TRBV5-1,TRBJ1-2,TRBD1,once,TGCGCCAGCAGCTCAATTCCCGGGACAGGAAACTATGGCTACACCTTC,CASSSIPGTGNYGYTF
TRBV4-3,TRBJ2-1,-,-,TGCGCCAGCAGCCAGGGGGGACGGCCAACCTACAATGAGCAGTTCTTC,CASSQGGRPTYNEQFF
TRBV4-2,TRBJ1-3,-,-,TGTGCCAGCAGCCCGGGGGGGTCTGGAAACACCATATATTTT,CASSPGGSGNTIYF
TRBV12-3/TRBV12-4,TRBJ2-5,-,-,TGTGCCAGCAGTTTAAATCCCAGGGAGACCCAGTACTTC,CASSLNPRETQYF
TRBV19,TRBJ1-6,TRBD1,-,TGTGCCAGTAGTATATGGACAGGCGGCAATTCACCCCTCCACTTT,CASSIWTGGNSPLHF
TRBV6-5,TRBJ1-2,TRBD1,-,TGTGCCAGCAGGCAGGGGGTCTATGGCTACACCTTC,CASRQGVYGYTF
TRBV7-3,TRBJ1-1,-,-,TGTGCCAGCAGCTTAACGGGAGTGGCGAACACTGAAGCTTTCTTT,CASSLTGVANTEAFF
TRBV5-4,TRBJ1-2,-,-,TGTGCCAGCAGCAACGACAGAATCTATGGCTACACCTTC,CASSNDRIYGYTF
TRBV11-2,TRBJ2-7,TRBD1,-,TGTGCCAGCAGCTTCCAGGGGGCGGGGGAGCAGTACTTC,CASSFQGAGEQYF
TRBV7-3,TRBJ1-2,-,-,TGTGCCAGCAGCTTAAATACAGTGGATGGCTACACCTTC,CASSLNTVDGYTF
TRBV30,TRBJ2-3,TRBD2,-,TGTGCCTGGAGTGACGGTAGCGGGAGTGGTATAGATACGCAGTATTTT,CAWSDGSGSGIDTQYF
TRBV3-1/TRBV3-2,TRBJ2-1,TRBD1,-,TGTGCCAGCAGCCAAGGACAGGGAGTCTACAATGAGCAGTTCTTC,CASSQGQGVYNEQFF
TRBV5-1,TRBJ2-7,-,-,TGCGCCAGCAGCCGGGCCGGGGGAGTAGACGAGCAGTACTTC,CASSRAGGVDEQYF
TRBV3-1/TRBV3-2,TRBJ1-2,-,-,TGTGCCAGCAGCCAATCCCCTGGTAGGCCCAGGGCTTTAGATGGCTACACCTTC,CASSQSPGRPRALDGYTF
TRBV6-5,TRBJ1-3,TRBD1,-,TGTGCCAGCAGGCGACAGGGGCGCTCTGGAAACACCATATATTTT,CASRRQGRSGNTIYF
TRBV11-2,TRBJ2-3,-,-,TGTGCCAGCAGCCTCGCAGATACGCAGTATTTT,CASSLADTQYF
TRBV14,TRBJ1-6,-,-,TGTGCCAGCAGCCTCCTAGGACAGAATTCACCCCTCCACTTT,CASSLLGQNSPLHF
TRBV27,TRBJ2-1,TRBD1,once,TGTGCCAGCAGTTCATCCCGGGACAGGGGGACCTCCTACAATGAGCAGTTCTTC,CASSSSRDRGTSYNEQFF
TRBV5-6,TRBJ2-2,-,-,TGTGCCAGCAGCTTCCCGATACAAACCGGGGAGCTGTTTTTT,CASSFPIQTGELFF
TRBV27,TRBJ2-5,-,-,TGTGCCAGCAGTTTCGGGCCGACCGGGACTGAGACCCAGTACTTC,CASSFGPTGTETQYF
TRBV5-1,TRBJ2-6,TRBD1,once,TGCGCCAGCAGCTTAGACAGGGCTGGGGCCAACGTCCTGACTTTC,CASSLDRAGANVLTF
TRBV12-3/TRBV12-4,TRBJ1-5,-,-,TGTGCCAGCAGTTCCTCTAGCAATCAGCCCCAGCATTTT,CASSSSSNQPQHF
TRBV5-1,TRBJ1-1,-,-,TGCGCCAGCAGCCCACGGCTGGAGCGGGCAACTGAAGCTTTCTTT,CASSPRLERATEAFF
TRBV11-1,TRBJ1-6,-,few,TGTGCCAGCAGTACTATTAATTCACCCCTCCACTTT,CASSTINSPLHF
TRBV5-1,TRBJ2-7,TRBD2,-,TGCGCCAGCAGCCTGACTAGCGGGGGATCCAGCGAGCAGTACTTC,CASSLTSGGSSEQYF
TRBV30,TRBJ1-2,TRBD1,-,TGTGCCTGGGAAAAGACAGGGGGCAACTATGGCTACACCTTC,CAWEKTGGNYGYTF
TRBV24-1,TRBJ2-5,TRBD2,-,TGTGCCACCAGTGATTTCCCTACCCTAGCGGGGGAAGAGACCCAGTACTTC,CATSDFPTLAGEETQYF
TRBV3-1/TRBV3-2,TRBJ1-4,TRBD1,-,TGTGCCAGCAGCCAAGATTTCGGGACAGTCGGTGAAAAACTGTTTTTT,CASSQDFGTVGEKLFF
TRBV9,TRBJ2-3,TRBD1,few,TGTGCCAGCAACCGACAGGGGGCGACAGATACGCAGTATTTT,CASNRQGATDTQYF
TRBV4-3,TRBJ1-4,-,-,TGCGCCAGCAGCCAAGATTCGTTCCTGAATGAAAAACTGTTTTTT,CASSQDSFLNEKLFF
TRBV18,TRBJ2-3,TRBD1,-,TGTGCCAGCTCACCCCGATCGGATCGACAGGGGGTCGATACGCAGTATTTT,CASSPRSDRQGVDTQYF
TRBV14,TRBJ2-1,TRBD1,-,TGTGCCAGCAGCCAGAGAGGGGGCACCCTCTACAATGAGCAGTTCTTC,CASSQRGGTLYNEQFF
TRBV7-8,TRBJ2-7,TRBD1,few,TGTGCCAGCAGTTTACGGACAGGGGCCGAGCAGTACTTC,CASSLRTGAEQYF
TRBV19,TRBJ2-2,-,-,TGTGCCAGTAGCTATAGCCTGGACAGACGAAGGAGCCGGGAGCTGTTTTTT,CASSYSLDRRRSRELFF
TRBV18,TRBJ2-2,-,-,TGTGCCAGCTCACCTTTTTCCGGGGACACCGGGGAGCTGTTTTTT,CASSPFSGDTGELFF
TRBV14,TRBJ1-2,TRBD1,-,TGTGCCAGCAGCCTTACCGGGACAGCGAATTATGGCTACACCTTC,CASSLTGTANYGYTF
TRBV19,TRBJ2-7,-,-,TGTGCCAGTAGTTCAAAGGGGGGGGACGAGCAGTACTTC,CASSSKGGDEQYF
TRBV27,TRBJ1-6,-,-,TGTGCCAGCAGTTTATATCTAGGCGCGTATAATTCACCCCTCCACTTT,CASSLYLGAYNSPLHF
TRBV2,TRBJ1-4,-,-,TGTGCCAGCAGTGAAGCAGGCGGGGGTCGGCCTAATGAAAAACTGTTTTTT,CASSEAGGGRPNEKLFF
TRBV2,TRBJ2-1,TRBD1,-,TGTGCCAGCAGTGAGACGACAGGGAGAGGTGAGCAGTTCTTC,CASSETTGRGEQFF
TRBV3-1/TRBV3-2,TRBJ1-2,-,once,TGTGCCAGCAGCCGAGACGGGGGGCGCATCTATGGCTACACCTTC,CASSRDGGRIYGYTF
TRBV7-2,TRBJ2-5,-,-,TGTGCCAGCAGCTTAGCGCGGGGAAGGGCCCAGTACTTC,CASSLARGRAQYF
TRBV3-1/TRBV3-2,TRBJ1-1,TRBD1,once,TGTGCCAGCAGCCGAGACCCAGGGGGCCAAACTGAAGCTTTCTTT,CASSRDPGGQTEAFF
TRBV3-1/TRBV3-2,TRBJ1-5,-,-,TGTGCCAGCAGCCAAGACTCGAGCAATCAGCCCCAGCATTTT,CASSQDSSNQPQHF
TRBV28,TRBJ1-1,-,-,TGTGCCAGCAGAGTCCCGGGTCAAAGGAGCTCTGAAGCTTTCTTT,CASRVPGQRSSEAFF
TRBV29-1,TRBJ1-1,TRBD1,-,TGCAGCGCCGCCTTGACTGGACAGGACGCTTTCTTT,CSAALTGQDAFF
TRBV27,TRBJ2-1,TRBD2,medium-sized,TGTGCCAGCAGTTCAGGCCGACTAGCGGGTCACAATGAGCAGTTCTTC,CASSSGRLAGHNEQFF
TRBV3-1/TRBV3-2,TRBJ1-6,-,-,TGTGCCAGCAGCCTTGGGGGGGGGCCAGTTTATTCACCCCTCCACTTT,CASSLGGGPVYSPLHF